What follows are 13 T cell receptor beta chains derived from one specimen sequenced in a study of cytomegalovirus exposure and HLA in healthy donors. Amplification used 60 Vbeta primers and 13 Jbeta primers. Clones were sequenced by immunoSEQ multiplex PCR, and TCRdb holds only the in-frame ones, with some missing. Counted here are 120,000 to 150,000 clones, about four fifths occurring once; the ten biggest clones make up 2.2%. Source material: PBMCs. Every receptor here comes from a man younger than 40 in good health and CMV-seronegative.

This chain uses TRBV7-6 with TRBJ2-2; D gene ambiguous. The CDR3 is made up of 15 amino acids. Germline CDR1 is SGHVS and CDR2 is FNYEAQ. Trimming cost V 2 bases and J 1 base, with 8 bases left between them. The CDR3 region has the DNA TGTGCCAGCAGCTTATCCCGACAGAACACCGGGGAGCTGTTTTTT. Translation gives CASSLSRQNTGELFF.

The CDR3 DNA reads TGTGCCAGCAGCCCCAGTTTGCTAGCGGGGGGGCCCTACAATGAGCAGTTCTTC. Translation: CASSPSLLAGGPYNEQFF. The chain carries TRBV7-9 and TRBJ2-1; TRBD2 matches at 12 bases. In germline, CDR1 is SEHNR, CDR2 FQNEAQ (reference sequence). CDR3 length equals 18 residues. The ends lost 5 bases at V and 2 bases at J; junction bases unmatched: 10.

The CDR3 sequence is CASSRPGTSGYTQYF. DNA of the CDR3: TGTGCCAGCAGTCGCCCCGGGACTAGCGGGTATACGCAGTATTTT. V usage is TRBV28 and J usage is TRBJ2-3, with TRBD2 matching 12 bases. Trimming removed 5 bases from V and 7 bases from J; junction bases left unmatched: 7. From germline, CDR1 is MDHEN and CDR2 SYDVKM. The CDR3 contains 15 residues.

V gene TRBV4-1 combines with J gene TRBJ2-7; 8 nucleotides line up with TRBD1. Per the germline V gene, CDR1 is MGHRA and CDR2 is YSYEKL. CDR3 length equals 15 residues. With 0 bases clipped from V and 5 bases from J, the junction kept 6 bases outside the gene matches. CDR3 loop: CASSQDGRGLNEQYF. For the CDR3, the DNA is TGCGCCAGCAGCCAAGATGGCAGGGGGCTTAACGAGCAGTACTTC.

Only a few counts were recorded for this clone. The chain carries TRBV5-4 and TRBJ1-4; 8 bases match TRBD1. The trim removed 2 bases at V and 3 bases at J, leaving 3 bases unmatched. There are 15 residues in the CDR3. The germline CDR1 and CDR2 sequences are SGHNT and YYREEE (reference sequence). The CDR3: CASSFSGGSNEKLFF. The CDR3 coding sequence is TGTGCCAGCAGCTTCTCAGGGGGCTCTAATGAAAAACTGTTTTTT.

This rearrangement joins TRBV5-1 to TRBJ2-1; TRBD1 might be the D (6 bases). Trimming left V 2 bases short and J 4 bases short, with 13 bases between. Germline V gene sequence: CDR1 SGHRS, CDR2 YFSETQ. The CDR3 loop spans 15 amino acids. The DNA for the CDR3 is TGCGCCAGCAGCTTCAGCAGGGGTATTTACAATGAGCAGTTCTTC. It translates to CASSFSRGIYNEQFF.

This clone occurred a few times. The J gene is TRBJ1-1, the V gene TRBV5-6; no reliable D call. Trimming shortened V by 1 base and J by 5 bases, and 9 bases separated the two germline ends. The CDR3 loop spans 13 amino acids. Per germline, CDR1 SGHDT and CDR2 YYEEEE. The CDR3 region has the DNA TGTGCCAGCAGCTTGTATCGAGGGACTGAAGCTTTCTTT. It encodes CASSLYRGTEAFF. Complete variable domain (other parts from reference TRBV5-6 and TRBJ1-1): DAGVTQSPTHLIKTRGQQVTLRCSPKSGHDTVSWYQQALGQGPQFIFQYYEEEERQRGNFPDRFSGHQFPNYSSELNVNALLLGDSALYLCASSLYRGTEAFFGQGTRLTVV.

The gene calls are TRBV28 and TRBJ2-7, with 8 bases aligning to TRBD1. Germline V lookup: CDR1 MDHEN, CDR2 SYDVKM. With V trimmed by 6 bases and J by 1 base, 5 bases remained unmatched. The CDR3 loop spans 14 amino acids. CDR3 in DNA: TGTGCCAGCAGGAAGACAGGGGAATCCTACGAGCAGTACTTC. Translation gives CASRKTGESYEQYF.

The chain couples TRBV27 to TRBJ2-2, with 9 bases lining up with TRBD2. The CDR3 covers 16 residues. V dropped 6 bases and J dropped 2; count of bases not matched to a gene: 7. CDR1 is MNHEY, CDR2 SMNVEV, per germline (reference sequence). The CDR3 protein is CASRPIAGVNTGELFF. CDR3 in DNA: TGTGCCAGCAGACCCATAGCGGGAGTCAACACCGGGGAGCTGTTTTTT.

The J gene is TRBJ2-5, the V gene TRBV11-2, with D tentatively TRBD1 (7 bases). Trimming stripped 6 bases from V and 5 bases from J, with 19 bases between. The CDR3 covers 15 residues. Germline V gene data show CDR1 as SGHAT and CDR2 as FQNNGV. In DNA, the CDR3 is TGTGCCAGCAGGATGCAGGGGGGTCGTCAGGAGACCCAGTACTTC. Encoded protein: CASRMQGGRQETQYF.

With respect to this clone: The same CDR3 is also encoded by other DNA sequences in this sample. The chain joins TRBV10-3 to TRBJ1-3; D perhaps matches TRBD1 (6 bases). Germline CDR1 ENHRY, CDR2 SYGVKD. The CDR3 runs to 15 residues. V shed 3 bases and J shed 1 base, with 10 bases lying between them. In DNA, the CDR3 is TGTGCCATCAGTGATCCTCAGGGGTCTGGAAACACCATATATTTT. It codes for CAISDPQGSGNTIYF.

The chain uses TRBV5-4 and TRBJ2-3, with a weak D call TRBD2 (6 bases). V was trimmed by 4 bases and J by 1 base, leaving 10 bases between them. The CDR3 is 14 residues long. Germline lookup yields CDR1 SGHNT and CDR2 YYREEE (reference sequence). In nucleotides, the CDR3 is TGTGCCAGCAGCGGGGACTTACGCACAGATACGCAGTATTTT. It yields the protein CASSGDLRTDTQYF.

The chain recombines TRBV6-1 with TRBJ2-1, with 9 bases aligning to TRBD2. J was trimmed by 7 bases and V by 1 base; bases with no gene match: 5. The germline V gene encodes CDR1 MNHNS and CDR2 SASEGT. The CDR3 totals 15 residues. The CDR3 sequence is CASSEGLAGWNEQFF. The CDR3 DNA sequence: TGTGCCAGCAGTGAAGGTCTAGCGGGATGGAATGAGCAGTTCTTC.